This TCR beta chain came from a study of T cells in Graves' hyperthyroidism and ophthalmopathy. Amplified TCR beta CDR3 regions came from RNA transcripts. RT-PCR in the first round (using the HTBI primer set) targeted the TCR CDR3. In TCRdb, the multiplex PCR reads were re-called with MiXCR into one record per CDR3 protein. This table holds hundreds of thousands of distinct CDR3 sequences, 14% to 15% found once. This CDR3 has 12 residues. V was pared by 7 bases and J by 4 bases, with 10 bases between. From 10 ml of fresh peripheral blood, PBMCs were isolated. Findings of the study overall: Blood shared most expanded thyroid clonotypes above 0.001.

This clonotype was recorded at least ten times. What it recognizes is unknown. Sequencing input: blood. The sequence was collected from a woman in her 40s with Graves' ophthalmopathy. The chain links TRBV12-3 or TRBV12-4 to TRBJ1-2, with D unclear. The DNA for the CDR3 is TGTGCCAGCACCGTCGAGGGCTATGGCTACACCTTC. It specifies CASTVEGYGYTF.